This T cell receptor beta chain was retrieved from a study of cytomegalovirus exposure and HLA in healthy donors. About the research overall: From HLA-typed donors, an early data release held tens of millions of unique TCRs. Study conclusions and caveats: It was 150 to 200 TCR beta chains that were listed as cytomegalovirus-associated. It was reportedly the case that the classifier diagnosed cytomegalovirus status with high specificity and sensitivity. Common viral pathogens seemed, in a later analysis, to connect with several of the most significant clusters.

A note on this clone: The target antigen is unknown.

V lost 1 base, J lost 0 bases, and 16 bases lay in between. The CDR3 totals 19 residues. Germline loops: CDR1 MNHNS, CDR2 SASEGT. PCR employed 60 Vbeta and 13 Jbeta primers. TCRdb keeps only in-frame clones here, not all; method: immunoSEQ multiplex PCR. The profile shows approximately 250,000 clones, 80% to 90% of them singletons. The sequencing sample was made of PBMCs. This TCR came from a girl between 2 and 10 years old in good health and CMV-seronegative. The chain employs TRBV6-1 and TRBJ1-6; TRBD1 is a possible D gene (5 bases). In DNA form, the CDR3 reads TGTGCCAGCAGTGAAGAGCAGGGAGGTAGTAGCTCCTATAATTCACCCCTCCACTTT. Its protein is CASSEEQGGSSSYNSPLHF.